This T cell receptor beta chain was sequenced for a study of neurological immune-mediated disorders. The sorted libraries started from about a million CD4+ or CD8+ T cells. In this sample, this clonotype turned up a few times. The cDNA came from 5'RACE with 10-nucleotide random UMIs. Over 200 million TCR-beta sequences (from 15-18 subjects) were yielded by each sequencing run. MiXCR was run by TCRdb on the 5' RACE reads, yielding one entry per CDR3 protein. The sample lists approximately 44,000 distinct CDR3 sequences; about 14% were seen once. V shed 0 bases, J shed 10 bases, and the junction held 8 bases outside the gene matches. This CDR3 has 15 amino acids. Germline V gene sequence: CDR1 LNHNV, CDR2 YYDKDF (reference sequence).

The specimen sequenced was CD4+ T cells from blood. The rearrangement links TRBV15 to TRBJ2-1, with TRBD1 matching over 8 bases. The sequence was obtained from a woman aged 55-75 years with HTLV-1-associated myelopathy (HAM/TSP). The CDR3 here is CATSRDHAGGNEQFF. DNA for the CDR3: TGTGCCACCAGCAGAGATCACGCAGGGGGCAACGAGCAGTTCTTC.